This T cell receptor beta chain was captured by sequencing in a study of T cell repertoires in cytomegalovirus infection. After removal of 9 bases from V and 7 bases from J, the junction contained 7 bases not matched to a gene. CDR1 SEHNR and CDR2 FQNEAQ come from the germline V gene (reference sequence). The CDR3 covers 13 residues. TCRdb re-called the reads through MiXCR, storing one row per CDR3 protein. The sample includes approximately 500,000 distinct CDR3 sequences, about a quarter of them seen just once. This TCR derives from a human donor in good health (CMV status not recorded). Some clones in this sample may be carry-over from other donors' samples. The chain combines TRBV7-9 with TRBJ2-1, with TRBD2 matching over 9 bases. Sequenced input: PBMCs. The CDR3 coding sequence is TGTGCCAGTTTAGCGGGAGCGGGTAATGAGCAGTTCTTC. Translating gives CASLAGAGNEQFF.